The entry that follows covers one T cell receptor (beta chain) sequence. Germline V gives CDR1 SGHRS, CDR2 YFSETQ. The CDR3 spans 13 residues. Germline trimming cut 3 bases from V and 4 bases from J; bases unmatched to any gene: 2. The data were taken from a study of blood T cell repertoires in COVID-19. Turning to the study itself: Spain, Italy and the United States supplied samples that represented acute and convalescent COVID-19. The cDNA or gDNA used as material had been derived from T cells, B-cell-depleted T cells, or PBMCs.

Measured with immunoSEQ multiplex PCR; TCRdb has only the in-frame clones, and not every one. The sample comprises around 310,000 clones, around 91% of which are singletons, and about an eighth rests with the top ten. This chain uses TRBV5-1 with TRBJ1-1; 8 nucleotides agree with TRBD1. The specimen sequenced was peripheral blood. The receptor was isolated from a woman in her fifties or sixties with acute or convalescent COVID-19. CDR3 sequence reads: CASSSGQGTEAFF. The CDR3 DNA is TGCGCCAGCAGCTCCGGACAGGGCACTGAAGCTTTCTTT.